This T cell receptor (beta chain) derives from a study of blood T cell repertoires in COVID-19 (dated by TCRdb to about 2020). For the study in its entirety: The collaborator samples originated in the United States, Italy and Spain and spanned the acute and convalescent phases of COVID-19. The prospective study material was composed of cDNA or gDNA derived from T cells, B-cell-depleted T cells, or PBMCs. Samples were obtained from the ongoing ImmuneRACE study (first 160 participants) and from 1,254 subjects provided by 6 global collaborators. The repertoires were released in a freely available public database meant as a resource for research on the immune response to SARS-CoV-2. Where available, HLA class I and class II types were taken from metadata supplied by the sample provider and were not determined by assay-based typing. A de-identified subject ID, COVID-19 status, age in years and sex were almost always included in the sample metadata. Subjects who had been exposed to COVID-19, were actively infected with it, or had recovered from it provided the deeply sampled blood TCRbeta repertoires that made up the dataset.

Relative to germline, V is 6 bases shorter and J is 13 bases shorter, with 19 bases between their ends. From the cysteine through the phenylalanine, the CDR3 covers 13 amino acids. The read is trimmed to its CDR3 DNA, 39 bases read in frame from base 1. Points the paper makes about the study in general: The quantity of clinical and demographic metadata differed by source and by participant and was supplied without curation.

The collaborating institutions used their own protocols to collect whole blood in K2EDTA tubes. Collaborator samples were shipped for TCRbeta analysis as frozen whole blood, isolated PBMCs, or DNA extracted from either sample type. About this clone: Which antigen it targets is not known. Base qualities are missing; no much larger clone stands one base away.

TCRbeta CDR3 regions were amplified from genomic DNA by means of the immunoSEQ Assay, a bias-controlled multiplex PCR. The paper's data handling went like this. Nucleated cell counts per sample were estimated from amplification of reference gene primers within the assay. To quantify the absolute abundance of each unique TCRbeta CDR3 rearrangement, sequence reads were collapsed and filtered. For each sample, productive Simpson clonality was calculated by taking the square root of Simpson's diversity index across productive rearrangements. In its TCRdb copy, this immuneACCESS table keeps in-frame sequences only and misses some clones. Where compared with another copy, unresolved V genes explain less than half of these, and the others have no known cause. The V and J calls and the clone size are those of that table, but D and trimming were determined from the DNA. The sample table lists 50,000 to 65,000 clones, about 85% of them with a count of one. Of the sample, around 17% is held by the ten largest clones.

In this chain, TRBV12-3 or TRBV12-4 is recombined with TRBJ2-4; a tentative D match to TRBD1 spans 6 bases. The sample was peripheral blood. This clonotype was sampled from a human donor in a cohort sampled during active COVID-19. The sequenced DNA is TGTGCCAGCAGCCCCGACAGGACGGGGCCCCAGTACTTC. Its translation reads: CASSPDRTGPQYF.